A single sample is the source of the 17 T cell receptor beta chains below, sequenced in a study of T cells in Graves' hyperthyroidism and ophthalmopathy. RNA transcripts were the template for amplifying TCR beta CDR3 regions. HTBI primers were employed in a first-round RT-PCR of the TCR CDR3. TCRdb called the multiplex PCR reads again in MiXCR, with one record for every CDR3 protein. The data show 450,000 to 650,000 distinct CDR3 sequences, 20% seen once. The sequenced sample consisted of blood. The receptors derive from a man aged 18 to 29 with Graves' hyperthyroidism.

This clonotype was detected only a few times. V usage is TRBV29-1 and J usage is TRBJ2-7, with D uncertain. Germline V lookup: CDR1 SQVTM, CDR2 ANQGSEA. The CDR3 loop spans 13 amino acids. The V gene lost 4 bases and the J gene lost 1 base, with 11 bases spanning the gap. CDR3 bases: TGCAGCGTTGTAACCCAGCGTTCCTACGAGCAGTACTTC. It codes for CSVVTQRSYEQYF.

J is TRBJ2-2 and V is TRBV12-3 or TRBV12-4; D may be TRBD1 (5 bases). CDR3 size: 14 residues. V gave up 1 base and J gave up 4 bases, with 7 bases separating them. The CDR3 spells CASSLVDTTGELFF. CDR3 nucleotides: TGTGCCAGCAGTTTAGTGGACACCACCGGGGAGCTGTTTTTT.

This clonotype was picked up many times. The genes are TRBV28 and TRBJ2-2; the D is unclear. Trimming shortened V by 4 bases and J by 6 bases, and 12 bases separated the two germline ends. The CDR3 extends over 14 amino acids. Looked up from germline, CDR1 is MDHEN and CDR2 is SYDVKM. The CDR3 DNA is TGTGCCAGCAGTTCCCCTCGGAGCCCCGGGGAGCTGTTTTTT. The encoded protein is CASSSPRSPGELFF.

This clonotype was recorded at least ten times. The rearrangement joins TRBV6-1 to TRBJ1-1, with D perhaps matching TRBD1 (5 bases). Trimming stripped 4 bases from V and 0 bases from J, with 9 bases between. There are 14 residues in the CDR3. Germline CDR1 MNHNS, CDR2 SASEGT. CDR3 loop: CASSGQSMNTEAFF. DNA for the CDR3: TGTGCCAGCAGTGGACAGTCCATGAACACTGAAGCTTTCTTT.

The CDR3 loop reads CASSFHHPSKNGYTF. The CDR3 DNA sequence: TGTGCCAGCAGCTTTCATCACCCGAGTAAAAATGGCTACACCTTC. The chain uses TRBV7-3 and TRBJ1-2; D gene unclear. CDR3 length: 15 residues. Germline lookup yields CDR1 SGHTA and CDR2 FQGTGA. The germline V and J ends were trimmed by 3 bases and 6 bases, with 17 bases remaining between them.

This clonotype occurred many times. The chain joins TRBV25-1 to TRBJ2-7; D might be TRBD1 or TRBD2, each matching 5 bases. The ends were cut back, 4 bases at V and 3 bases at J, with 19 bases in the middle. Looked up from germline, CDR1 is MGHDK and CDR2 is SYGVNS. The CDR3 covers 16 residues. The CDR3 DNA sequence: TGTGCCAGCAGTGGACCCGGGACGGCATTGGGCTACGAGCAGTACTTC. It yields the protein CASSGPGTALGYEQYF.

Concerning this clonotype itself: A much larger clone sits a single nucleotide away, making a read error possible. The gene calls are TRBV2 and TRBJ2-2, with D tentatively TRBD2 (5 bases). The CDR3 spans 15 residues. The germline CDR1 and CDR2 sequences are SNHLY and FYNNEI. CDR3 in DNA: TGTGCCAGCAGTGAAGGGTCGGTTCCGACCGGGGAGCTGTTGTTT. Translating it yields CASSEGSVPTGELLF.

This clonotype was observed at least ten times. This chain joins TRBV6-2 or TRBV6-3 and TRBJ2-5; weak D call: TRBD1 (6 bases). Germline-derived CDR1 and CDR2 are MNHEY and SVGEGT. The germline V and J ends were trimmed by 7 bases and 5 bases, with 14 bases remaining between them. This CDR3 region has 13 residues. The CDR3, as DNA: TGTGCCAGCAAGCCACAGGGCGGGGAGACCCAGTACTTC. Protein: CASKPQGGETQYF.

The chain has TRBV5-1 and TRBJ1-1, with a tentative D call TRBD1 (6 bases). Between the trimmed V and J ends, which lost 1 base and 5 bases, there was a span of 15 bases. CDR3 length: 15 residues. Per the germline V gene, CDR1 is SGHRS and CDR2 is YFSETQ. CDR3 in DNA: TGCGCCAGCAGCTTGAATGCCAGGGGAAGTACTGAAGCTTTCTTT. Translation: CASSLNARGSTEAFF.

The rearrangement joins TRBV6-8 to TRBJ2-2; possibly TRBD2 for D (6 bases). This CDR3 region has 18 residues. Trimming shortened V by 4 bases and J by 0 bases, and 18 bases separated the two germline ends. Germline loops: CDR1 MNHGY, CDR2 SAAAGT. CDR3 sequence reads: CASSSRTGLAPNTGELFF. Written as DNA, the CDR3 is TGTGCCAGCAGTTCCCGGACCGGGCTAGCGCCGAACACCGGGGAGCTGTTTTTT.

This chain joins TRBV11-1 and TRBJ1-5; D possibly corresponds to TRBD1 (5 bases). Germline lookup yields CDR1 SGHAT and CDR2 FQDESV (reference sequence). The CDR3 extends over 16 amino acids. V shed 2 bases and J shed 2 bases, with 13 bases lying between them. In DNA, the CDR3 is TGTGCCAGCAGCTTATGGGCAGGGAGGGGCAATCAGCCCCAGCATTTT. It is translated as CASSLWAGRGNQPQHF.

The sample holds many counts of this clonotype. V is TRBV6-1 and J is TRBJ2-7; 9 positions match TRBD1. With V trimmed by 6 bases and J by 3 bases, 12 bases remained unmatched. The germline V gene encodes CDR1 MNHNS and CDR2 SASEGT. CDR3 length: 16 residues. The CDR3 region is CASRTRDRGRIYEQYF. The DNA for the CDR3 is TGTGCCAGCAGGACCAGAGACAGGGGGAGGATCTACGAGCAGTACTTC.

This clonotype was observed many times. The chain carries TRBV6-2 or TRBV6-3 and TRBJ1-3, with D hard to call. Germline V gives CDR1 MNHEY, CDR2 SVGEGT. Trimming shortened V by 5 bases and J by 3 bases, and 11 bases separated the two germline ends. The CDR3 has 14 amino acids. CDR3 nucleotide sequence: TGTGCCAGCAGTACCGGGTCTTTTGGAAACACCATATATTTT. Its protein is CASSTGSFGNTIYF.

This clonotype was counted many times. At one of its ends the junction is not consistent with the germline gene, which may arise from a read error. This sequence joins TRBV7-9 and TRBJ2-7, with D tentatively TRBD1 (5 bases). The V gene's germline CDR1 is SEHNR and CDR2 FQNEAQ (reference sequence). The CDR3 is 13 residues long. CDR3 in DNA: TGTGCCAGCAGTTTAGACAGTGCCTACGAGCAGTACTTC. Translation gives CASSLDSAYEQYF.

This clonotype showed up many times. V is TRBV12-3 or TRBV12-4 and J is TRBJ1-1, with D perhaps TRBD1 (6 bases). Between the trimmed V and J ends, which lost 6 bases and 9 bases, there was a span of 14 bases. This CDR3 is built from 12 residues. This CDR3 is CASSTRQEKAFF. CDR3 DNA sequence: TGTGCCAGCAGCACCCGACAGGAAAAAGCTTTCTTT.

This clonotype was detected many times. The chain is built from TRBV2 and TRBJ2-7, with D possibly TRBD2 on 6 matching bases. Trimming cost V 8 bases and J 2 bases, with 13 bases left between them. The CDR3 is 13 residues long. Germline loops: CDR1 SNHLY, CDR2 FYNNEI. CDR3 residues: CASGGTGTYEQYF. CDR3 DNA: TGTGCCAGCGGGGGGACGGGAACCTACGAGCAGTACTTC.

This chain connects TRBV6-4 to TRBJ1-1; TRBD1 aligns across 8 bases. J lost 0 bases, V lost 6 bases, and 6 bases had no gene match. The V gene's germline CDR1 is MRHNA and CDR2 SNTAGT. The CDR3 consists of 15 residues. The CDR3 region is CASRNRTGMNTEAFF. Here the CDR3 DNA reads TGTGCCAGCAGAAATCGGACAGGGATGAACACTGAAGCTTTCTTT.